This T cell receptor beta chain was found in a study of beta chain features in type 1 diabetes (dated by TCRdb to 2016 to 2018). For context, the study as a whole: Patients and healthy donors did not differ in mean age, gender distribution, total cell number or subset yield. A total of approximately 100,000,000 sorted cells were examined across all samples, and the number of cells per subset was strongly correlated with RNA yield. The study compared TCRB repertoires of sorted circulating CD4+ T cell subsets between recently diagnosed type 1 diabetes patients and matched healthy donors. Naive and central memory subsets were obtained from all 30 or so donors, but regulatory and stem cell-like memory subsets were isolated from only 8 patients and roughly eight healthy donors. On the study overall, not on this receptor specifically: Sequencing cDNA rather than genomic DNA could over-represent highly expressing activated cells, although activation and CD3 levels did not differ between groups. HLA sub-analyses involved small numbers of individuals, so any influence of HLA type on TCRB rearrangement remained unresolved. Shorter templates might be favored by PCR, yet because patient and control samples were amplified and corrected together, any such skew would affect both groups equally. Patients with type 1 diabetes made fewer insertions and deleted more nucleotides at VDJ recombination sites, implying thymic rearrangement abnormalities. The naive, central memory and regulatory TCRB repertoires appeared to resemble one another more closely among patients than among healthy donors. In all four CD4+ subsets, TCRB CDR3 length was moderately but significantly shorter in type 1 diabetes patients.

A note on this clone: The antigen it recognizes is unknown. The sample holds no much larger clone one base away, and base qualities are not on file.

The High Capacity cDNA Reverse Transcription Kit was used to reverse transcribe all of the isolated RNA, meaning that expressed TCRB transcripts were what got sequenced. Naive, central memory and regulatory T cell samples underwent deep immunoSEQ sequencing, averaging around 3.7 million total reads per sample. After sorted cells were lysed in RLT buffer, RNA was extracted with DNase-treated RNeasy Micro or Mini kits, with the choice depending on cell number. Each cell subset was processed on its own to prevent cross-contamination, while patient and healthy donor samples were processed together. Using the immunoSEQ multiplex PCR, TCRB sequences were amplified from cDNA into 87-bp fragments spanning the CDR3 region. The amplicons were sequenced using the Illumina HiSeq platform. The study's own analysis went as follows. Synthetic template baselines were used to correct PCR bias computationally, reads within Hamming distance 2 were collapsed, and singletons that could not be merged were discarded. Reads were aligned against IMGT to assign V, D and J genes, CDR3 length and insertions or deletions at six rearrangement sites. Within each subset, clonotype counts were normalized to the number of sorted cells before true diversity and Gini coefficients were calculated with the tcR R package. The overlap coefficient, calculated on TCRB nucleotide sequences, was used to measure repertoire sharing. This immuneACCESS table, as held by TCRdb, lists in-frame sequences with V and J called but not all clones. Of the missing ones, under half trace to an unresolved V gene in checked studies; the others have no known cause. That table furnishes V, J and clone size, whereas the DNA furnished D and trimming. The sample table holds roughly 100,000 clones, of which around 30% were seen once. The ten largest account for more than 0.5% of the sample.

Looking up the germline V gene (reference sequence) yields CDR1 LNHDA and CDR2 SQIVND. The CDR3 measures 14 amino acids from cysteine to phenylalanine. The retained sequence is limited to the CDR3, 42 bases, with the frame set at the first base. V sheds 6 bases and J sheds 3 bases, leaving 13 bases between their ends. From each donor, a single peripheral blood sample of approximately 110 mL on average was drawn into heparinised tubes. A BD FACSAria II was used to sort naive, central memory, regulatory and stem cell-like memory CD4+ T cells with a panel that included CD45RO, CCR7, CD25, CD127, CD95 and CD27. A purity above 95% was achieved for all sorted populations. PBMCs were separated immediately by Lymphoprep density gradient centrifugation and were stained directly, without being cultured. So that batch effects would be minimized, each experiment stained and sorted samples in pairs, pairing one healthy donor with one patient.

This receptor chain uses TRBV19 and TRBJ2-3; TRBD1 is possibly the D segment (5 matching bases). The sequenced sample consisted of central memory CD4+ T cells from blood. The clonotype was recovered from a woman aged 18-35 years with type 1 diabetes. The DNA sequence follows: TGTGCCAGTAGCAAAGAAGGGGTGACAGATACGCAGTATTTT. The resulting protein is CASSKEGVTDTQYF.